This TCR beta chain originates from a study of beta chain features in type 1 diabetes (dated by TCRdb to the late 2010s). About the investigation overall: Mean age, gender distribution, total cell number and subset yield were not different between patients and healthy donors. A total of some 110 million sorted cells were examined across all samples, and a strong correlation was observed between cell number per subset and RNA yield. The study compared TCRB repertoires of sorted circulating CD4+ T cell subsets between recently diagnosed type 1 diabetes patients and matched healthy donors. Regulatory and stem cell-like memory subsets were obtained from only 8 patients and about 8 healthy donors, while naive and central memory subsets were obtained from all 28 donors. The study at large found these results: Because cDNA was sequenced instead of genomic DNA, highly expressing activated cells could be over-represented, though the groups showed no difference in activation or CD3 levels. Naive, central memory and regulatory TCRB repertoires appeared to be more similar among patients than among healthy donors. HLA sub-analyses involved small numbers of individuals, so any influence of HLA type on TCRB rearrangement remained unresolved. PCR may preferentially amplify shorter templates, but because patient and control samples were amplified and corrected together, any resulting skew would affect both groups equally. Patients with type 1 diabetes made fewer insertions and deleted more nucleotides at VDJ recombination sites, implying thymic rearrangement abnormalities. Type 1 diabetes patients showed a moderate but significant shortening of TCRB CDR3 length in all four CD4+ subsets.

A single peripheral blood draw of approximately 110 mL on average was collected from each donor into heparinised tubes. A BD FACSAria II and a panel including CD45RO, CCR7, CD25, CD127, CD95 and CD27 were used to sort naive, central memory, regulatory and stem cell-like memory CD4+ T cells. Purity was above 95% for every sorted population. Right away, PBMCs were isolated by Lymphoprep density gradient centrifugation and were stained directly, with no culture step. So that batch effects would be minimized, each experiment stained and sorted samples in pairs, pairing one healthy donor with one patient. Points on this clone: It lacks a known antigen. No base quality values were provided; no much bigger clone lies one nucleotide off.

The High Capacity cDNA Reverse Transcription Kit was used to reverse transcribe all of the isolated RNA, meaning that expressed TCRB transcripts were what got sequenced. Deep immunoSEQ sequencing was applied to naive, central memory and regulatory T cell samples, giving an average of around 3.4 million total reads per sample. After sorted cells were lysed in RLT buffer, RNA was extracted with DNase-treated RNeasy Micro or Mini kits, with the choice depending on cell number. Each cell subset was processed on its own to prevent cross-contamination, while patient and healthy donor samples were processed together. The immunoSEQ multiplex PCR was used to amplify TCRB sequences from cDNA, generating 87-bp fragments that spanned the CDR3 region. Amplicons were sequenced on the Illumina HiSeq platform. The source study handled its data this way. Synthetic template baselines were used to correct PCR bias computationally, reads within Hamming distance 2 were collapsed, and singletons that could not be merged were discarded. Reads were aligned against IMGT to assign V, D and J genes, CDR3 length and insertions or deletions at six rearrangement sites. Within each subset, clonotype counts were normalized to sorted cell number, after which true diversity and Gini coefficients were computed with the tcR R package. Repertoire sharing was quantified using the overlap coefficient calculated on TCRB nucleotide sequences. TCRdb took over this immuneACCESS table, retaining in-frame rearrangements with V and J assigned. Such tables are incomplete; in checked studies, under half of the missing clones stem from an unresolved V gene, and the remainder is unexplained. V, J and clone size derive from that table, while D and trimming were established from the DNA sequence. The sample has about 340,000 clones on record, roughly 9% of them singletons. About 1% of the sample is in the top ten clones.

Looking up the germline V gene (reference sequence) yields CDR1 LNHDA and CDR2 SQIVND. After removal of 4 bases from V and 8 bases from J, the junction retains 6 bases not matched to a gene. The CDR3 holds 13 amino acids from the cysteine to the phenylalanine. Of the read, only the CDR3 DNA is kept; its 39 bases are in frame from base 1. The TCR comes from a man younger than 45 with type 1 diabetes. Sequencing was carried out using central memory CD4+ T cells from blood. This sequence uses TRBV19 and TRBJ1-2, and 8 bases in between align with TRBD1. DNA sequence: TGTGCCAGTAGTACCGGACAGGGCGAGGGCTACACCTTC. Its coded protein is CASSTGQGEGYTF.